The 10 T cell receptor beta chains below were found in one sample sequenced in a study of cytomegalovirus exposure and HLA in healthy donors (dated by TCRdb to the late 2010s). The library was prepared using the immunoSEQ multiplex PCR assay. The multiplex PCR relied on a mix of 60 forward primers for TCR Vbeta segments and 13 reverse primers for TCR Jbeta segments. The table was pulled from immuneACCESS by TCRdb, which kept in-frame rearrangements only. Such tables lose some clones; where checked, under half of the loss comes from unresolved V genes, and the rest has no known cause. This sample holds around 67,000 clones; around 61% were observed only once. The ten biggest clones cover 3% of the sample. Input material: PBMCs. The receptors derive from a woman in her fifties or sixties in good health and CMV-seronegative.

This sequence joins TRBV2 and TRBJ2-3; 10 nucleotides align to TRBD1. CDR3 size: 14 residues. CDR1 SNHLY and CDR2 FYNNEI come from the germline V gene. V shed 4 bases, J shed 3 bases, and the junction held 1 base outside the gene matches. The CDR3 sequence: CASSGTGGTDTQYF. The CDR3 nucleotides read TGTGCCAGCAGTGGGACAGGGGGAACAGATACGCAGTATTTT.

This clone is a singleton in its sample. The chain employs TRBV9 and TRBJ1-2, with D perhaps matching TRBD1 (5 bases). Germline lookup yields CDR1 SGDLS and CDR2 YYNGEE. CDR3 size: 12 residues. V lost 4 bases and J 8 bases, leaving 12 bases between the germline ends. CDR3 protein: CASSPSGGGYTF. DNA for the CDR3: TGTGCCAGCAGCCCCAGCGGGGGGGGCTACACCTTC.

The rearrangement joins TRBV7-2 to TRBJ2-2, with TRBD1 as a possible D gene (5 bases). Per germline, CDR1 SGHTA and CDR2 FQGNSA. Trimming pared 5 bases from V and 3 bases from J, leaving 10 bases between. CDR3 length: 14 residues. The CDR3 here is CASSPDRYTGELFF. CDR3 DNA: TGTGCCAGCAGCCCCGACAGATACACCGGGGAGCTGTTTTTT. Using reference TRBV7-2 and TRBJ2-2 for the parts outside the CDR3, the full variable domain is GAGVSQSPSNKVTEKGKDVELRCDPISGHTALYWYRQSLGQGLEFLIYFQGNSAPDKSGLPSDRFSAERTGGSVSTLTIQRTQQEDSAVYLCASSPDRYTGELFFGEGSRLTVL.

This chain connects TRBV18 to TRBJ1-2; no reliable D call. Germline V CDR1 and CDR2: KGHSH, LQKENI. Deletions cut 6 bases from V and 0 bases from J, with 8 bases between. This CDR3 has 13 amino acids. Here the CDR3 reads CASSPGANYGYTF. The CDR3 nucleotides read TGTGCCAGCTCCCCCGGGGCTAACTATGGCTACACCTTC.

The rearrangement joins TRBV9 to TRBJ2-3; D is uncertain. V was cut by 3 bases and J by 5 bases, with 7 bases left in between. The CDR3 has 12 residues. CDR1 and CDR2 (germline): SGDLS, YYNGEE. The CDR3 sequence is CASSELGDTQYF. DNA for the CDR3: TGTGCCAGCAGCGAACTCGGAGATACGCAGTATTTT.

This sequence joins TRBV7-2 and TRBJ1-5, with no clear D. V lost 5 bases to trimming and J lost 0 bases, with 8 bases between them. CDR3 size: 14 residues. Germline assignment: CDR1 SGHTA and CDR2 FQGNSA. CDR3 DNA: TGTGCCAGCAGCGCGGTTTATAGCAATCAGCCCCAGCATTTT. This codes for CASSAVYSNQPQHF.

The chain couples TRBV6-5 to TRBJ2-1; D gene uncertain. Germline CDR1 MNHEY, CDR2 SVGAGI. Trimming shortened V by 2 bases and J by 5 bases, and 13 bases separated the two germline ends. The CDR3 has 15 residues. CDR3 protein: CASSYQVTTHNEQFF. Written as DNA, the CDR3 is TGTGCCAGCAGTTACCAAGTTACCACTCACAATGAGCAGTTCTTC.

Only a few counts were recorded for this clone. The V and J genes are TRBV7-3 and TRBJ2-1, with 7 bases fitting TRBD2. Per the germline V gene, CDR1 is SGHTA and CDR2 is FQGTGA. This CDR3 has 15 amino acids. V dropped 5 bases and J dropped 3; count of bases not matched to a gene: 7. The DNA of the CDR3 is TGTGCCAGCAGCCTAGGGAGGGGCAGCTACAATGAGCAGTTCTTC. It is translated as CASSLGRGSYNEQFF.

This clone was seen a handful of times. The genes are TRBV10-1 and TRBJ2-1; the match to TRBD2 covers 15 bases. This CDR3 spans 20 amino acids. Germline V gene lookup returns CDR1 WNHNN and CDR2 SYGVQD (reference sequence). The ends lost 2 bases at V and 1 base at J; junction bases unmatched: 9. CDR3 coding DNA: TGCGCCAGCAGTGAGCCCACCCCGGGACTAGCGGGAGGTTCCTACAATGAGCAGTTCTTC. Translated: CASSEPTPGLAGGSYNEQFF.

This chain joins TRBV28 and TRBJ2-2; 8 bases map to TRBD1. CDR1 and CDR2 from the germline V gene are MDHEN and SYDVKM. This CDR3 has 15 residues. Trimming took 6 bases from V and 3 from J; bases not matched to a gene: 6. The CDR3 loop is CASSSGGSDTGELFF. The CDR3 DNA reads as TGTGCCAGCAGCTCAGGGGGCTCGGACACCGGGGAGCTGTTTTTT.